The 8 T cell receptor beta chains in this list originate from one sample, sequenced in a study of OX40 agonist ivuxolimab in advanced cancers. Libraries were prepared by immunoSEQ multiplex PCR; TCRdb keeps only in-frame clonotypes and omits some of them. The table lists about 77,000 clones, about 85% of them singletons. This material consisted of CD4+ or CD8+ T cells sorted from blood, taken in a trial of the OX40 agonist ivuxolimab. These receptor sequences come from an adult with an advanced solid tumor such as melanoma, head and neck, liver or kidney cancer.

The chain's CDR3 is CASRRSVQGPNTEAFF. DNA of the CDR3: TGTGCCAGCAGACGATCAGTCCAGGGCCCGAACACTGAAGCTTTCTTT. The rearrangement joins TRBV7-2 to TRBJ1-1; tentatively, D is TRBD1 (5 bases). The CDR3 contains 16 residues. V was clipped by 6 bases and J by 1 base, with 18 bases between them. Germline lookup yields CDR1 SGHTA and CDR2 FQGNSA.

This clone was counted a few times. V is TRBV30 and J is TRBJ2-3; TRBD1 might be the D (5 bases). The V and J ends lost 5 bases and 0 bases respectively, with 6 bases between them. The CDR3 runs 12 residues. Per the germline V gene, CDR1 is GTSNPN and CDR2 is SVGIG (reference sequence). CDR3 sequence: CAWGASTDTQYF. The CDR3 coding sequence is TGTGCCTGGGGGGCGAGCACAGATACGCAGTATTTT. The full variable domain, in which reference TRBV30 and TRBJ2-3 provide the parts outside the CDR3, is SQTIHQWPATLVQPVGSPLSLECTVEGTSNPNLYWYRQAAGRGLQLLFYSVGIGQISSEVPQNLSASRPQDRQFILSSKKLLLSDSGFYLCAWGASTDTQYFGPGTRLTVL.

The V and J genes are TRBV7-2 and TRBJ2-5, with 11 bases aligning to TRBD2. V lost 5 bases to trimming and J lost 3 bases; unmatched junction nucleotides: 14. Looked up from germline, CDR1 is SGHTA and CDR2 is FQGNSA. This CDR3 region has 18 residues. The CDR3 coding sequence is TGTGCCAGCAGCCGTAACAGCCCCACTAGCGGGGGAAAAGAGACCCAGTACTTC. It specifies CASSRNSPTSGGKETQYF.

The chain is built from TRBV4-3 and TRBJ2-7; 13 nucleotides align to TRBD2. The CDR3 loop spans 15 amino acids. Per the germline V gene, CDR1 is LGHNA and CDR2 is YSLEER. V shed 4 bases, J shed 3 bases, and the junction held 3 bases outside the gene matches. In nucleotides, the CDR3 is TGCGCCAGCAGCCGGACTAGCGGGGGCCTCTACGAGCAGTACTTC. It specifies CASSRTSGGLYEQYF.

This clone was observed a handful of times. The chain couples TRBV5-8 to TRBJ1-2; 9 bases line up with TRBD1. The V gene end was trimmed by 4 bases and the J gene end by 8 bases; junction bases not matched to a gene: 12. In germline, CDR1 is SGHTS, CDR2 YDEGEE. The CDR3 has 15 residues. The CDR3 nucleotides are TGTGCCAGCAGCAGCTCCGGGACAGGGTCTTGGGGCTACACCTTC. It yields the protein CASSSSGTGSWGYTF.

V is TRBV2 and J is TRBJ1-5, with D perhaps matching TRBD1 (5 bases). CDR3 length: 15 amino acids. V shed 5 bases and J shed 3 bases, with 14 bases lying between them. Germline lookup yields CDR1 SNHLY and CDR2 FYNNEI. DNA of the CDR3: TGTGCCAGCAGTCTTGGGGACTCCTACAATCAGCCCCAGCATTTT. It is translated as CASSLGDSYNQPQHF.

This clone is a singleton in its sample. J is TRBJ2-7 and V is TRBV7-2; 8 bases line up with TRBD2. Per the germline V gene, CDR1 is SGHTA and CDR2 is FQGNSA. This CDR3 is built from 16 residues. J was trimmed by 5 bases and V by 3 bases; bases with no gene match: 12. CDR3 sequence (DNA): TGTGCCAGCAGCTTCGGGCACGGGGGGGCTCAGGACGAGCAGTACTTC. Encoded protein: CASSFGHGGAQDEQYF.

The chain joins TRBV5-1 to TRBJ2-3; 8 bases fit TRBD1. The length of the CDR3 is 14 residues. V trimming: 0 bases; J trimming: 4 bases; junction bases outside the gene matches: 1. Germline loops: CDR1 SGHRS, CDR2 YFSETQ. The CDR3 DNA follows: TGCGCCAGCAGCTTGGCAGGGGGCCCAGATACGCAGTATTTT. It encodes CASSLAGGPDTQYF.